These 28 T cell receptor beta chains originate from one sample sequenced in a study of cytomegalovirus exposure and HLA in healthy donors. Researchers ran the PCR with 60 Vbeta and 13 Jbeta primers. Profiling relied on immunoSEQ multiplex PCR, and the TCRdb table lists in-frame clones only, not all of them. In all, the sample yields approximately 140,000 clones. Sequencing used PBMCs. The receptors were sampled from a woman in her fifties or sixties in good health and CMV-seronegative.

The genes are TRBV27 and TRBJ2-1; perhaps TRBD1 as D (6 bases). Trimming shortened V by 6 bases and J by 1 base, and 10 bases separated the two germline ends. This CDR3 is 14 amino acids long. Germline V gene data show CDR1 as MNHEY and CDR2 as SMNVEV (reference sequence). The chain's CDR3 is CASRAGVSYNEQFF. DNA of the CDR3: TGTGCCAGCAGGGCAGGGGTGTCCTACAATGAGCAGTTCTTC.

This chain joins TRBV6-1 and TRBJ1-1; the D gene is possibly TRBD1 (5 bases). Trimming cost V 6 bases and J 3 bases, with 11 bases left between them. Germline-derived CDR1 and CDR2 are MNHNS and SASEGT. The CDR3 runs 13 residues. The DNA for the CDR3 is TGTGCCAGCAGGGCCGACAGAGACACTGAAGCTTTCTTT. Amino acid sequence: CASRADRDTEAFF.

V gene TRBV30 combines with J gene TRBJ2-2, with D perhaps matching TRBD2 (5 bases). The V and J ends lost 0 bases and 2 bases respectively, with 10 bases between them. The CDR3 has 15 residues. Germline values: CDR1 GTSNPN, CDR2 SVGIG (reference sequence). The CDR3 nucleotides are TGTGCCTGGAGTGTAAGAGGGCTCAACACCGGGGAGCTGTTTTTT. Its protein product is CAWSVRGLNTGELFF. The whole variable domain, remainder taken from reference TRBV30 and TRBJ2-2, is SQTIHQWPATLVQPVGSPLSLECTVEGTSNPNLYWYRQAAGRGLQLLFYSVGIGQISSEVPQNLSASRPQDRQFILSSKKLLLSDSGFYLCAWSVRGLNTGELFFGEGSRLTVL.

The chain couples TRBV4-2 to TRBJ2-7; 7 bases agree with TRBD2. The CDR3 sequence is 16 residues long. J gave up 3 bases and V 0 bases, and 8 bases lay outside the gene matches. Germline V gene data show CDR1 as LGHNA and CDR2 as YNFKEQ. CDR3 sequence (DNA): TGTGCCAGCAGCCAAGATTCGTTTGGGGAGGGCTACGAGCAGTACTTC. Amino acid sequence: CASSQDSFGEGYEQYF.

The chain has TRBV18 and TRBJ2-7, with D possibly being TRBD1 (6 bases). The CDR3 loop spans 13 amino acids. Germline V gives CDR1 KGHSH, CDR2 LQKENI. Trimming took off 5 bases at V and 0 bases at J, with 8 bases between the two ends. In nucleotides, the CDR3 is TGTGCCAGCTCAGGGACACACTCCTACGAGCAGTACTTC. It encodes CASSGTHSYEQYF. Based on the CDR3 plus reference TRBV18 and TRBJ2-7, the full variable domain is NAGVMQNPRHLVRRRGQEARLRCSPMKGHSHVYWYRQLPEEGLKFMVYLQKENIIDESGMPKERFSAEFPKEGPSILRIQQVVRGDSAAYFCASSGTHSYEQYFGPGTRLTVT.

V and J are TRBV11-2 and TRBJ2-7; a weak D match, TRBD2 (6 bases). Germline V CDR1 and CDR2: SGHAT, FQNNGV. The CDR3 has 15 amino acids. Trimming stripped 5 bases from V and 2 bases from J, with 16 bases between. The CDR3 region is CASSPTAGGPYEQYF. CDR3 sequence (DNA): TGTGCCAGCAGCCCGACCGCCGGAGGGCCCTACGAGCAGTACTTC.

The rearrangement uses TRBV18 and TRBJ1-5; D perhaps matches TRBD1 (5 bases). Germline V CDR1 and CDR2: KGHSH, LQKENI. V was pared by 1 base and J by 1 base, with 26 bases between. This CDR3 has 21 amino acids. CDR3 sequence (DNA): TGTGCCAGCTCACCACGCGTATCCTCTTGGGGGGACGGGGAGAGCAATCAGCCCCAGCATTTT. Translating it yields CASSPRVSSWGDGESNQPQHF.

The V gene is TRBV4-1, the J gene TRBJ1-5; no clear D. The CDR3 is made up of 14 amino acids. Trimming removed 5 bases at V and 4 bases at J, with 12 bases between. Germline CDR1 is MGHRA and CDR2 is YSYEKL. The CDR3 DNA is TGCGCCAGCAGCATGGGCCACAGTAATCAGCCCCAGCATTTT. It is translated as CASSMGHSNQPQHF.

The V and J genes are TRBV4-2 and TRBJ1-6, with 8 bases fitting TRBD1. V shed 8 bases and J 8 bases; nucleotides not matched to a gene: 2. CDR1 LGHNA and CDR2 YNFKEQ come from the germline V gene. CDR3 length: 12 residues. The CDR3 DNA reads as TGTGCCAGCGCAGGGGGCGATTCACCCCTCCACTTT. Its translation: CASAGGDSPLHF.

J is TRBJ2-7 and V is TRBV19, with 8 bases matching TRBD1. This CDR3 comprises 14 residues. The ends lost 4 bases at V and 6 bases at J; junction bases unmatched: 8. Germline CDR1 and CDR2: LNHDA and SQIVND (reference sequence). As DNA, the CDR3 is TGTGCCAGTAGTACGACAGGGGACGTGGGCGAGCAGTACTTC. It encodes CASSTTGDVGEQYF.

The chain has TRBV27 and TRBJ2-1, with D perhaps matching TRBD2 (7 bases). The germline V gene encodes CDR1 MNHEY and CDR2 SMNVEV (reference sequence). The V gene lost 4 bases and the J gene lost 2 bases, with 15 bases spanning the gap. The CDR3 consists of 16 residues. CDR3 loop: CASSSLGGAPYNEQFF. CDR3 bases: TGTGCCAGCAGTTCGTTGGGGGGGGCCCCCTACAATGAGCAGTTCTTC.

The chain has TRBV6-5 and TRBJ2-3; D might be TRBD2 (5 bases). The CDR3 is 14 residues long. Trimming took off 6 bases at V and 5 bases at J, with 15 bases between the two ends. In germline, CDR1 is MNHEY, CDR2 SVGAGI. CDR3 sequence reads: CASSRDRAGDTQYF. CDR3 bases: TGTGCCAGCAGCCGAGACCGGGCGGGAGATACGCAGTATTTT.

The chain is built from TRBV4-3 and TRBJ1-2; 10 nucleotides line up with TRBD1. V gave up 6 bases and J gave up 6 bases; unmatched junction bases: 7. This CDR3 is built from 14 residues. Germline values: CDR1 LGHNA, CDR2 YSLEER. This CDR3 reads CASRQPGQGHGYTF. The CDR3 DNA reads TGCGCCAGCAGACAACCGGGACAGGGGCATGGCTACACCTTC.

The V gene is TRBV7-2, the J gene TRBJ1-5; 7 nucleotides match TRBD1. The germline V gene has CDR1 SGHTA and CDR2 FQGNSA. V shed 4 bases, J shed 8 bases, and the junction held 8 bases outside the gene matches. The CDR3 is 14 amino acids. The CDR3 sequence is CASSSTGAWEPQHF. The CDR3 coding sequence is TGTGCCAGCAGCTCAACAGGGGCATGGGAGCCCCAGCATTTT.

J is TRBJ2-1 and V is TRBV28, with D possibly being TRBD2 (6 bases). The germline V gene has CDR1 MDHEN and CDR2 SYDVKM. The CDR3 contains 11 residues. Trimming took off 6 bases at V and 10 bases at J, with 10 bases between the two ends. CDR3 amino acids: CASRVAEEQFF. CDR3 bases: TGTGCCAGCAGGGTAGCGGAAGAGCAGTTCTTC.

The chain has TRBV2 and TRBJ2-7; perhaps TRBD1 as D (5 bases). Trimming removed 6 bases at V and 3 bases at J, with 15 bases between. The CDR3 runs 14 residues. In germline, CDR1 is SNHLY, CDR2 FYNNEI. The CDR3 nucleotides are TGTGCCAGCAGGACGCAGGGAAACCTCTACGAGCAGTACTTC. This sequence encodes CASRTQGNLYEQYF.

The chain couples TRBV7-9 to TRBJ2-7; no clear D. Per germline, CDR1 SEHNR and CDR2 FQNEAQ (reference sequence). Trimming shortened V by 1 base and J by 3 bases, and 10 bases separated the two germline ends. The CDR3 consists of 14 residues. CDR3 in DNA: TGTGCCAGCAGCTTAGGGCAGGAAGGCTACGAGCAGTACTTC. Amino acid sequence: CASSLGQEGYEQYF.

The genes are TRBV27 and TRBJ1-6, with D perhaps TRBD1 (6 bases). The CDR3 has 14 amino acids. Trimming stripped 6 bases from V and 8 bases from J, with 14 bases between. Per the germline V gene, CDR1 is MNHEY and CDR2 is SMNVEV (reference sequence). CDR3 nucleotide sequence: TGTGCCAGCAGGATAGGGGGAGGGGATTCACCCCTCCACTTT. This encodes CASRIGGGDSPLHF.

The J gene is TRBJ1-1, the V gene TRBV6-5, with D tentatively TRBD1 (6 bases). V lost 5 bases to trimming and J lost 7 bases, with 14 bases between them. Germline CDR1 and CDR2: MNHEY and SVGAGI. This CDR3 comprises 13 residues. The CDR3, as DNA: TGTGCCAGCAGTCTACAGATGGACAGTGAAGCTTTCTTT. Amino acid sequence: CASSLQMDSEAFF.

This chain uses TRBV18 with TRBJ2-3, with 7 bases aligning to TRBD2. The CDR3 totals 16 residues. Trimming cost V 3 bases and J 2 bases; bases outside gene matches: 8. Germline V CDR1 and CDR2: KGHSH, LQKENI. For the CDR3, the DNA is TGTGCCAGCTCACCCGGTGCTAGCGGACTCACAGATACGCAGTATTTT. Its translation: CASSPGASGLTDTQYF.

This sequence joins TRBV5-1 and TRBJ2-7; D might be TRBD2 (5 bases). Trimming removed 0 bases from V and 3 bases from J, with 10 bases in between. The germline gives CDR1 SGHRS, CDR2 YFSETQ. The CDR3 loop spans 14 amino acids. DNA for the CDR3: TGCGCCAGCAGCTTGGAAGGAGGAGGCTACGAGCAGTACTTC. Amino acids: CASSLEGGGYEQYF.

The CDR3 DNA reads as TGTGCCTGGAGGTTAGGGGTTGAGGATGGCTACACCTTC. This codes for CAWRLGVEDGYTF. The chain has TRBV30 and TRBJ1-2; D perhaps matches TRBD1 (5 bases). The V end was cut by 3 bases, the J end by 6 bases, with 14 bases between. This CDR3 has 13 amino acids. Germline V gene data show CDR1 as GTSNPN and CDR2 as SVGIG (reference sequence).

As regards this clone: Other DNA variants within this sample encode the same CDR3. The chain uses TRBV4-2 and TRBJ2-5, with D perhaps TRBD1 (5 bases). CDR1 and CDR2 (germline): LGHNA, YNFKEQ. The CDR3 is made up of 14 amino acids. Trimming removed 0 bases at V and 5 bases at J, with 10 bases between. This chain's CDR3 is CASSQDLGPETQYF. CDR3 DNA: TGTGCCAGCAGCCAAGATTTGGGGCCGGAGACCCAGTACTTC.

The chain is built from TRBV5-8 and TRBJ2-7; D is uncertain. The CDR3 is 12 residues long. Looked up from germline, CDR1 is SGHTS and CDR2 is YDEGEE. The V end was cut by 3 bases, the J end by 2 bases, with 6 bases between. The CDR3 protein is CASSYRTYEQYF. The CDR3 DNA sequence: TGTGCCAGCAGCTACAGAACCTACGAGCAGTACTTC.

The chain couples TRBV28 to TRBJ1-5; tentatively, D is TRBD1 (5 bases). The V and J ends lost 11 bases and 0 bases respectively, with 11 bases between them. This CDR3 has 13 residues. The V gene's germline CDR1 is MDHEN and CDR2 SYDVKM. The DNA of the CDR3 is TGTGCCGCGGGGCGGTATAGCAATCAGCCCCAGCATTTT. Translated, it gives CAAGRYSNQPQHF.

This rearrangement joins TRBV19 to TRBJ1-1, with 7 bases identical to TRBD1. J lost 1 base, V lost 2 bases, and 7 bases had no gene match. The length of the CDR3 is 16 residues. The V gene's germline CDR1 is LNHDA and CDR2 SQIVND (reference sequence). This chain's CDR3 is CASSIRQGQWNTEAFF. The CDR3 DNA reads TGTGCCAGTAGTATACGCCAGGGACAGTGGAACACTGAAGCTTTCTTT.

As to this clone: A read error may account for a junction end that differs from germline. The rearrangement joins TRBV4-1 to TRBJ1-4; TRBD1 is a possible D gene (5 bases). Germline CDR1 and CDR2: MGHRA and YSYEKL. This CDR3 is built from 16 residues. CDR3 sequence (DNA): TGCGCCAGCAGCCCGCGGGACGGAAGCATGATCGAAAACCTGTTTTTT. The encoded protein is CASSPRDGSMIENLFF.

This sequence joins TRBV7-3 and TRBJ1-5; D is uncertain. Germline CDR1 is SGHTA and CDR2 is FQGTGA. Trimming left V 11 bases short and J 10 bases short, with 9 bases between. The CDR3 loop spans 9 amino acids. The CDR3 is CAGAVPQHF. For the CDR3, the DNA is TGTGCCGGTGCGGTACCCCAGCATTTT.